A selection of T cell receptor beta chains follows, all from one sample in a study of blood T cell repertoires in COVID-19. Sequenced by immunoSEQ multiplex PCR; TCRdb stores in-frame clones only, minus some. This sample has under 250,000 clones, with about 90% found just once. Material: peripheral blood. These receptors were taken from a man aged 25-40 years with COVID-19, enrolled during active disease. The CDR3 runs from the conserved cysteine through the conserved F or W. A D gene is named only where the DNA matches it firmly. Expanded clones are given a class, and other clones once, few, many or no size at all.

size: NA
D: NA
V: TRBV18
J: TRBJ1-2
DNA: TGTGCCAGCTCACCCTCGGGGGGGGTCGCCTATGGCTACACCTTC
CDR3: CASSPSGGVAYGYTF

size: NA
D: TRBD2
V: TRBV11-3
J: TRBJ2-1
DNA: TGTGCCAGCAGCTTAGACGGGGCTAGCGGAAACGCCGCCTACAATGAGCAGTTCTTC
CDR3: CASSLDGASGNAAYNEQFF

size: NA
D: NA
V: TRBV7-9
J: TRBJ1-1
DNA: TGTGCCAGCGACCGTGGGCAGGGGATCACTGAAGCTTTCTTT
CDR3: CASDRGQGITEAFF

size: NA
D: NA
V: TRBV7-8
J: TRBJ1-4
DNA: TGTGCCAGCAGCCCCCGCCAGGCGGGTAATGAAAAACTGTTTTTT
CDR3: CASSPRQAGNEKLFF

size: NA
D: NA
V: TRBV7-9
J: TRBJ1-4
DNA: TGTGCCAGCAGCTTAATGATCGGGACAACTAATGAAAAACTGTTTTTT
CDR3: CASSLMIGTTNEKLFF

size: NA
D: NA
V: TRBV19
J: TRBJ1-1
DNA: TGTGCCAGTAGACTTGAGGGGACATATAGGAACACTGAAGCTTTCTTT
CDR3: CASRLEGTYRNTEAFF

size: NA
D: TRBD1
V: TRBV3-1/TRBV3-2
J: TRBJ1-6
DNA: TGTGCCAGCACCCCCCGGGACAGGGGGTTGAGTTCACCCCTCCACTTT
CDR3: CASTPRDRGLSSPLHF

size: NA
D: TRBD1
V: TRBV7-2
J: TRBJ2-1
DNA: TGTGCCAGCAGCCCCCATTCCGGGACAGGGGGGAATGAGCAGTTCTTC
CDR3: CASSPHSGTGGNEQFF

size: NA
D: TRBD1
V: TRBV9
J: TRBJ2-2
DNA: TGTGCCAGCAGCGGAACCGGGACAGGGTGGGGACGGGGTAACACCGGGGAGCTGTTTTTT
CDR3: CASSGTGTGWGRGNTGELFF

size: NA
D: TRBD1
V: TRBV10-3
J: TRBJ1-3
DNA: TGTGCCATCAACCCTGGGACAGGCCGTAGAAACACCATATATTTT
CDR3: CAINPGTGRRNTIYF

size: NA
D: TRBD2
V: TRBV5-1
J: TRBJ2-7
DNA: TGCGCCAGCAGCTTGGCCGGGACTAGCGGGAAAAGCTACGAGCAGTACTTC
CDR3: CASSLAGTSGKSYEQYF

size: NA
D: NA
V: TRBV6-5
J: TRBJ1-5
DNA: TGTGCCAGCAGTTACGGGCAGAATAGCAATCAGCCCCAGCATTTT
CDR3: CASSYGQNSNQPQHF

size: NA
D: NA
V: TRBV5-4
J: TRBJ2-1
DNA: TGTGCCAGCAGCTTATTCGGGTCCTCCGGGGACAATGAGCAGTTCTTC
CDR3: CASSLFGSSGDNEQFF

size: NA
D: TRBD2
V: TRBV28
J: TRBJ2-1
DNA: TGTGCCAGCAGGGCGACAACTAGCGGGGCCTCCAGTGAGCAGTTCTTC
CDR3: CASRATTSGASSEQFF

size: NA
D: NA
V: TRBV12-3/TRBV12-4
J: TRBJ1-2
DNA: TGTGCCAGCAGTTTTTCAATCTATGGCTACACCTTC
CDR3: CASSFSIYGYTF

size: NA
D: NA
V: TRBV4-2
J: TRBJ2-5
DNA: TGTGCCAGCAGCCAAGAAGGGGGTCGGCAAGAGACCCAGTACTTC
CDR3: CASSQEGGRQETQYF

size: few
D: TRBD1
V: TRBV7-3
J: TRBJ1-6
DNA: TGTGCCAGCAGCTCCGGGACAGCCAATTCACCCCTCCACTTT
CDR3: CASSSGTANSPLHF

size: once
D: NA
V: TRBV18
J: TRBJ2-7
DNA: TGTGCCAGCTCCCTCCTCAGCGGAACCTACGAGCAGTACTTC
CDR3: CASSLLSGTYEQYF

size: NA
D: TRBD2
V: TRBV7-2
J: TRBJ2-1
DNA: TGTGCCAGCAGTTTTACTAGCGGGGGCGACAATGAGCAGTTCTTC
CDR3: CASSFTSGGDNEQFF

size: NA
D: NA
V: TRBV12-1
J: TRBJ2-3
DNA: TGTGCCAGCAGCTGGCCGGGACTAGCGACAGATACGCAGTATTTT
CDR3: CASSWPGLATDTQYF

size: NA
D: TRBD1
V: TRBV9
J: TRBJ1-3
DNA: TGTGCCAGCAGCCCCCCGGACAGGAGCTCTGGAAACACCATATATTTT
CDR3: CASSPPDRSSGNTIYF

size: NA
D: NA
V: TRBV14
J: TRBJ2-5
DNA: TGTGCCAGCAGCCAAGATTCACAGGGAGGGGGTGAGGCCCAGTACTTC
CDR3: CASSQDSQGGGEAQYF

size: NA
D: TRBD2
V: TRBV18
J: TRBJ2-1
DNA: TGTGCCAGCTCACTAACCCGCGGGAGCTCCTACAATGAGCAGTTCTTC
CDR3: CASSLTRGSSYNEQFF